This paragraph covers one T cell receptor beta chain sequence. All trial patients relapsed after autologous stem cell transplantation. These data originate in a study of PD-1 blockade in classical Hodgkin lymphoma. The table came from immunoSEQ multiplex PCR; TCRdb's copy has only in-frame clones and leaves some out. This sample has fewer than 8,500 clones, with 84% found just once. CDR3 length equals 14 residues. Per the germline V gene, CDR1 is MNHNS and CDR2 is SASEGT. With V trimmed by 6 bases and J by 8 bases, 6 bases remained unmatched. The sample consisted of peripheral blood mononuclear cells (PBMCs), taken at baseline. The source of this sequence is a human donor with classical Hodgkin lymphoma. The V and J genes are TRBV6-1 and TRBJ1-6; 8 bases align to TRBD1. This CDR3 reads CASSLGQGYSPLHF. The CDR3 nucleotides read TGTGCCAGCAGCCTCGGACAGGGTTATTCACCCCTCCACTTT.